This TCR beta chain came from a study of human T cells and chemical hapten exposure. About the study: Donors were sensitized with 2% DPC on the upper inner arm. Diphenylcyclopropenone was administered weekly to the scalp of patients throughout the approximately 24-week study.

In regard to this clonotype: No antigen is known for it.

Whole-study results and caveats: Healthy people's immune response may differ from that of the donors, who had alopecia.

Germline V gene sequence: CDR1 MNHEY, CDR2 SVGEGT. V lost 2 bases and J lost 9; bases outside the gene matches: 8. This CDR3 has 15 amino acids. This sample's time point: patch test 1, 2 weeks after DPC sensitization. Treatment meaning: therapeutic diphenylcyclopropenone sensitization with weekly scalp DPC. Individual cDNA molecules (in the library) carried attached unique molecular identifiers. In TCRdb, the RACE reads were re-called with MiXCR into one record per CDR3 protein. The sample includes around 120,000 distinct CDR3 sequences, approximately 15% seen only once; the top ten take around 0.99%.

The sequence derives from a man in his late teens or twenties with alopecia areata. Some clones in this sample may be carry-over from other donors' samples. This chain joins TRBV6-2 or TRBV6-3 and TRBJ2-1, with TRBD2 matching over 9 bases. The specimen comprised whole blood, sampled in connection with sensitization to the hapten diphenylcyclopropenone (DPC). The CDR3 sequence is CASSYIGGGAGEQFF. The CDR3 DNA follows: TGTGCCAGCAGTTACATTGGCGGGGGGGCCGGTGAGCAGTTCTTC.